This T cell receptor (beta chain) was observed in a study of blood T cell repertoires in COVID-19. TCRdb's copy holds only in-frame clones and misses some; the assay was immunoSEQ multiplex PCR. The sample lists 250,000 to 350,000 clones, 70% to 85% occurring once. Worth noting for this clone: This sample includes further DNA sequences coding for the same CDR3.

V lost 5 bases, J lost 4 bases, and 9 bases lay in between. This CDR3 is built from 14 residues. Per the germline V gene, CDR1 is SGHTA and CDR2 is FQGNSA. This receptor was taken from a human donor with COVID-19, enrolled during active disease. The donor label of this sample is uncertain. The sample consisted of peripheral blood. The chain couples TRBV7-2 to TRBJ1-6; D gene unclear. CDR3 amino acids: CASSPSGYNSPLHF. The CDR3 nucleotides read TGTGCCAGCAGCCCCTCGGGTTATAATTCACCCCTCCACTTT.